The clone carrying this TCR beta chain was detected a few times. TCRdb called the 5' RACE reads again in MiXCR, with one record for every CDR3 protein. The table lists roughly 1.6 million distinct CDR3 sequences, under 35% of them singletons. V lost 4 bases and J lost 4, with 11 bases in between. Germline values: CDR1 MNHEY, CDR2 SMNVEV (reference sequence). There are 14 residues in the CDR3. The data derive from a study of identical twins. Sequencing was carried out using cord blood. J is TRBJ2-1 and V is TRBV27; perhaps TRBD2 as D (6 bases). This clonotype originated in a newborn girl in good health. This CDR3 reads CASSWRGSYNEQFF. CDR3 coding DNA: TGTGCCAGCAGTTGGAGGGGTTCTTACAATGAGCAGTTCTTC.